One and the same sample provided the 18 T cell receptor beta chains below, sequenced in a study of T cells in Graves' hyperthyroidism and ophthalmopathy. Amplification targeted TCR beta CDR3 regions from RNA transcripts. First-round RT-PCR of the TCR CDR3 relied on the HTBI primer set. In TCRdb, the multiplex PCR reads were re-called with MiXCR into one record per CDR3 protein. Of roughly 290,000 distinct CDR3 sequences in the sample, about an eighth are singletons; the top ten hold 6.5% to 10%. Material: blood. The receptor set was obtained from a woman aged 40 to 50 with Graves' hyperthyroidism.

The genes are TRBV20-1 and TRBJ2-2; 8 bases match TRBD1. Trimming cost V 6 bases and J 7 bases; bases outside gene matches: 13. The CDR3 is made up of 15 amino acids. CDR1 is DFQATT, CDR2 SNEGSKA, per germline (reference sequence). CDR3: CSAPDRGSSGGELFF. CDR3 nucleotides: TGCAGTGCCCCCGACAGGGGTAGTTCTGGCGGGGAGCTGTTTTTT.

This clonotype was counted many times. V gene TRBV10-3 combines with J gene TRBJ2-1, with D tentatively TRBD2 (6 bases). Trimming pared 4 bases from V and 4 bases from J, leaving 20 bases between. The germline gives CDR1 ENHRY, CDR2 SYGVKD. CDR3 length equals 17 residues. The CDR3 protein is CAISVDIWTTDYNEQFF. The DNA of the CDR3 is TGTGCCATCAGTGTCGATATCTGGACTACCGATTACAATGAGCAGTTCTTC.

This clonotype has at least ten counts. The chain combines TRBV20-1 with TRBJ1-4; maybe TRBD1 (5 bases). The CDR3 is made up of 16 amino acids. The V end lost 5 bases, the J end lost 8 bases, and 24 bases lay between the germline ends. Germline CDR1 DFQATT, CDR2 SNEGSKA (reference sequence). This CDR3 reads CSAHPPPGNRIEKLFF. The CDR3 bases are TGCAGTGCTCATCCACCTCCAGGGAATCGAATCGAAAAACTGTTTTTT.

The CDR3 loop reads CASSPTARSGYTF. CDR3 coding DNA: TGTGCCAGCAGTCCGACAGCACGGAGTGGCTACACCTTC. This chain joins TRBV6-1 and TRBJ1-2; possibly TRBD1 for D (5 bases). Trimming left V 5 bases short and J 7 bases short, with 14 bases between. CDR3 size: 13 residues. CDR1 is MNHNS and CDR2 is SASEGT in the germline V gene.

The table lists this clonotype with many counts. The CDR3 spells CASSQLLNEQFF. The CDR3 coding sequence is TGTGCCAGCTCTCAACTCTTAAATGAGCAGTTCTTC. The chain is built from TRBV18 and TRBJ2-1; D is unclear. The CDR3 has 12 amino acids. V lost 6 bases to trimming and J lost 7 bases, with 10 bases between them. Germline V gives CDR1 KGHSH, CDR2 LQKENI.

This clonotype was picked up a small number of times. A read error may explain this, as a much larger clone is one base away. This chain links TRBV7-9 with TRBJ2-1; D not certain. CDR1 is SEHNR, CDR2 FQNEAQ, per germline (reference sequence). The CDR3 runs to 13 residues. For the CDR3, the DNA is TGTGCCAGCAGCTTAGTAAGTAACCATGAGCAGCTCTTC. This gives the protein CASSLVSNHEQLF.

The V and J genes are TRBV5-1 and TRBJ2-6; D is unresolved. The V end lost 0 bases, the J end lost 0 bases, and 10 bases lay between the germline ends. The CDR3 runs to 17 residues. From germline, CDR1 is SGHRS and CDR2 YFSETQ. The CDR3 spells CASSLVLESSGANVLTF. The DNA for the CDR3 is TGCGCCAGCAGCTTGGTCCTGGAAAGCTCTGGGGCCAACGTCCTGACTTTC.

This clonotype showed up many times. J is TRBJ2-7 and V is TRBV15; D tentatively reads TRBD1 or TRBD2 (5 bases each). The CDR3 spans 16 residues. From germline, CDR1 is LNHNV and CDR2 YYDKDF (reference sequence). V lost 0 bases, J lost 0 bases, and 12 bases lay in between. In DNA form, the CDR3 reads TGTGCCACCAGCAGAGAGCCCGGGACCCTCTCCTACGAGCAGTACTTC. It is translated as CATSREPGTLSYEQYF.

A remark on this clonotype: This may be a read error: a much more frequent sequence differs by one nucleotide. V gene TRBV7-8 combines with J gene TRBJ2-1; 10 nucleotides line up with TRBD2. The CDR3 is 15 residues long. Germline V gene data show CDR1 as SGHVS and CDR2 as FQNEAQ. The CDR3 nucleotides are TGTGCCGGCAGCTTGGGACTAGCGTATTCCAATGAGCAGTTCTTC. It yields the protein CAGSLGLAYSNEQFF.

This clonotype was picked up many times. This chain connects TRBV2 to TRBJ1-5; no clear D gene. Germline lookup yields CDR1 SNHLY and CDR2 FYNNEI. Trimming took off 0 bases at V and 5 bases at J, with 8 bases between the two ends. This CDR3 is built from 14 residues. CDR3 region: CASSEASRYQPQHF. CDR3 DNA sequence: TGTGCCAGCAGTGAAGCGAGCAGATATCAGCCCCAGCATTTT. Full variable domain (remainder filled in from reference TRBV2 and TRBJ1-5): EPEVTQTPSHQVTQMGQEVILRCVPISNHLYFYWYRQILGQKVEFLVSFYNNEISEKSEIFDDQFSVERPDGSNFTLKIRSTKLEDSAMYFCASSEASRYQPQHFGDGTRLSIL.

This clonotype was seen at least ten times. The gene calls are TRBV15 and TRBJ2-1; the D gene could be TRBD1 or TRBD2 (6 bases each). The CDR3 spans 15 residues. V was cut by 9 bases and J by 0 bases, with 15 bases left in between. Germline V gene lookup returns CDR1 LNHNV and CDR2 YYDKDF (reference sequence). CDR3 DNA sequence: TGTGCCACGACAACAGGGACTGCCTCCTACAATGAGCAGTTCTTC. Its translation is CATTTGTASYNEQFF.

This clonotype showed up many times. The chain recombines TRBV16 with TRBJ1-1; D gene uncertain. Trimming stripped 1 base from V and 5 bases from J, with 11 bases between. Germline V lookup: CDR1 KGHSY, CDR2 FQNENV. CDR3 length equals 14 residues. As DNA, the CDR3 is TGTGCCAGCAGCCAATTGGGGAGTAGGACTGAAGCTTTCTTT. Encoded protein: CASSQLGSRTEAFF.

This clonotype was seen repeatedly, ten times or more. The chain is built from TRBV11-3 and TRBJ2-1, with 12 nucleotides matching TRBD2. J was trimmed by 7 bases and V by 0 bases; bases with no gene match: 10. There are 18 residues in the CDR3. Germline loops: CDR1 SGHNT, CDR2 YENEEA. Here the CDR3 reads CASSLEVLAGGLGNEQFF. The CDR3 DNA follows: TGTGCCAGCAGCTTAGAGGTTCTAGCGGGAGGGCTGGGGAATGAGCAGTTCTTC. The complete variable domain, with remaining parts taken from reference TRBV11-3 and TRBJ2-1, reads EAGVVQSPRYKIIEKKQPVAFWCNPISGHNTLYWYLQNLGQGPELLIRYENEEAVDDSQLPKDRFSAERLKGVDSTLKIQPAELGDSAVYLCASSLEVLAGGLGNEQFFGPGTRLTVL.

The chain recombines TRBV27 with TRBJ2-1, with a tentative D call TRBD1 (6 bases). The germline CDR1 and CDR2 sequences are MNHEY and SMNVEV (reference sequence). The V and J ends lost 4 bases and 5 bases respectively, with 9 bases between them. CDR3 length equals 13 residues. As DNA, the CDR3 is TGTGCCAGCAGTTGGGACATCGACAATGAGCAGTTCTTC. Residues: CASSWDIDNEQFF.

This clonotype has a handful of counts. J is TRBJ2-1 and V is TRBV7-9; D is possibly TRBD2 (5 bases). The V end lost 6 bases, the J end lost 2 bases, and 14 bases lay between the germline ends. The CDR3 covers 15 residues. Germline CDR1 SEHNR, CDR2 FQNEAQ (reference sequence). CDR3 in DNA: TGTGCCAGCAGGTTGGATTACGGGGCCTACAATGAGCAGTTCTTC. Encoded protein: CASRLDYGAYNEQFF.

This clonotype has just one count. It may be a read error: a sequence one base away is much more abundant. The CDR3 DNA follows: TGTGCCAGCACAGGACTAGCGGGAGAAGATCAGTACTTC. This sequence encodes CASTGLAGEDQYF. The V gene is TRBV6-1, the J gene TRBJ2-7, with 13 nucleotides matching TRBD2. V lost 7 bases, J lost 10 bases, and 7 bases stayed unmatched. CDR1 and CDR2 (germline): MNHNS, SASEGT. This CDR3 is 13 amino acids long.

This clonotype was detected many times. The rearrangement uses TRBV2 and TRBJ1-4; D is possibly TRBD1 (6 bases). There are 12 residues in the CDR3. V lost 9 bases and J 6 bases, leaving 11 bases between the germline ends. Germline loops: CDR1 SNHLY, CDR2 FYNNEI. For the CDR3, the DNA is TGTGCCAGTACCGGGGGCGATGAAAAACTGTTTTTT. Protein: CASTGGDEKLFF.

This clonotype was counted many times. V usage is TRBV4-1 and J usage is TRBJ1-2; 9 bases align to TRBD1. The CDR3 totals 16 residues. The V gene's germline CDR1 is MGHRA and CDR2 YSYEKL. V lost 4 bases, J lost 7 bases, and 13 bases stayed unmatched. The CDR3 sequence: CASSLVLSGTGSGYTF. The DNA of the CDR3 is TGCGCCAGCAGCCTAGTCCTTTCCGGGACAGGGTCTGGCTACACCTTC.